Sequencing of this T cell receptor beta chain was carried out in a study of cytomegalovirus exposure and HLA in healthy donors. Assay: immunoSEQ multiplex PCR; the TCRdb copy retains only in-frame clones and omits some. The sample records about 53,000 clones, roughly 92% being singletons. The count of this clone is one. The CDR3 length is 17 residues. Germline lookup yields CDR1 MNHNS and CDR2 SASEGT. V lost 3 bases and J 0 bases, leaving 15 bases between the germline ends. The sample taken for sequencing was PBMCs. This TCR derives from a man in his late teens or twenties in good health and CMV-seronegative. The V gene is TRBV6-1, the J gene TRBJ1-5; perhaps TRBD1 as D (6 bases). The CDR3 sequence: CASSDRRGTNSNQPQHF. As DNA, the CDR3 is TGTGCCAGCAGTGACCGCCGTGGGACAAATAGCAATCAGCCCCAGCATTTT.